This entry lists 7 T cell receptor beta chains sequenced from one sample in a study of human T cells and chemical hapten exposure. TCRdb itself ran the RACE reads through MiXCR, one entry per CDR3 protein. The sample lists roughly 88,000 distinct CDR3 sequences, 9.6% occurring once. Sample time point: pre-sensitization, week 0. Treatment meaning: therapeutic diphenylcyclopropenone sensitization with weekly scalp DPC. The source material was whole blood, sampled in connection with sensitization to the hapten diphenylcyclopropenone (DPC). Every receptor here comes from a woman aged 40 to 50 with alopecia areata. Some clones in this sample may be carry-over from other donors' samples.

The chain links TRBV11-2 to TRBJ2-7; a weak D match, TRBD1 (5 bases). With 5 bases removed from V and 6 bases from J, the gap between germline ends came to 14 bases. The CDR3 runs to 13 residues. The germline CDR1 and CDR2 sequences are SGHAT and FQNNGV. CDR3 nucleotides: TGTGCCAGCAGCCTCGGTCAGGGCCGCGAGCAGTACTTC. Its translation: CASSLGQGREQYF.

In this sample, this clonotype turned up once. The chain links TRBV12-3 or TRBV12-4 to TRBJ1-6; D remains unclear. The V end lost 5 bases, the J end lost 9 bases, and 14 bases lay between the germline ends. The CDR3 has 14 amino acids. This CDR3 is CASSPTLGSSPLHF. The CDR3, as DNA: TGTGCCAGCAGTCCCACGTTGGGGTCTTCACCCCTCCACTTT.

The rearrangement joins TRBV19 to TRBJ1-6; 7 nucleotides match TRBD1. The ends lost 5 bases at V and 7 bases at J; junction bases unmatched: 8. Germline V gene data show CDR1 as LNHDA and CDR2 as SQIVND (reference sequence). The CDR3 has 15 amino acids. CDR3 sequence (DNA): TGTGCCAGTAGTCGCAAGACAGGGTGGAATTCACCCCTCCACTTT. Its translation is CASSRKTGWNSPLHF.

The CDR3, as DNA: TGTGCCAGCAGTTACTTTAGTGTGGGCACTGAAGCTTTCTTT. Translated, it gives CASSYFSVGTEAFF. The chain combines TRBV6-6 with TRBJ1-1; D uncertain. The V end lost 1 base, the J end lost 4 bases, and 10 bases lay between the germline ends. This CDR3 comprises 14 residues. In germline, CDR1 is MNHNY, CDR2 SVGAGI (reference sequence).

This clonotype has at least ten counts. The chain carries TRBV20-1 and TRBJ2-1; 7 nucleotides match TRBD2. Per the germline V gene, CDR1 is DFQATT and CDR2 is SNEGSKA (reference sequence). The CDR3 is 16 residues long. The ends lost 0 bases at V and 6 bases at J; junction bases unmatched: 11. The CDR3 sequence is CSARDGLAESSNEQFF. The DNA for the CDR3 is TGCAGTGCTAGAGATGGGCTAGCGGAGAGCAGCAATGAGCAGTTCTTC.

With respect to this clonotype: Just one base apart from a much larger clone, this may be a read error. The rearrangement links TRBV2 to TRBJ2-1; 7 positions agree with TRBD2. This CDR3 has 15 amino acids. Germline CDR1 SNHLY, CDR2 FYNNEI. DNA for the CDR3: TGTGCCGCGACGACCCGGGACTACAACTACGATGAGCAGTTCTTC. Translated: CAATTRDYNYDEQFF.

This clonotype has a count of ten or more. V usage is TRBV7-8 and J usage is TRBJ1-2; perhaps TRBD1 as D (5 bases). V lost 5 bases and J lost 4, with 14 bases in between. CDR1 and CDR2 (germline): SGHVS, FQNEAQ. The CDR3 consists of 14 residues. The chain's CDR3 is CASSRDSNSYGYTF. The DNA of the CDR3 is TGTGCCAGCAGCCGTGACAGCAACTCCTATGGCTACACCTTC.